This T cell receptor (beta chain) appears in the sequencing data of a study of T-cell reconstitution after alpha-beta-depleted transplantation in children. The CDR3 covers 14 residues. CDR1 is SQVTM and CDR2 is ANQGSEA in the germline V gene. V gave up 3 bases and J gave up 3 bases, with 12 bases separating them. Unique molecular identifiers were incorporated into the prepared TCRbeta library. TCRdb redid the calling of the PCR reads with MiXCR, one entry per CDR3 protein. Found here are 90,000 to 130,000 distinct CDR3 sequences, approximately 10% of them singletons; the top ten hold 8%. This clonotype occurred many times.

The V call is TRBV29-1, the J call TRBJ2-1; D gene unclear. This clonotype was sampled from a human donor who donated a stem cell graft to a child with acute lymphoblastic leukemia. Here the sequenced sample was PBMCs from the stem cell graft donor, taken from the stem cell graft. This chain's CDR3 is CSVESGSNYNEQFF. CDR3 sequence (DNA): TGCAGCGTTGAGTCCGGGTCCAACTACAATGAGCAGTTCTTC.